What follows are 10 T cell receptor beta chains derived from one specimen sequenced in a study of blood T cell repertoires in COVID-19. Sequencing was performed with immunoSEQ multiplex PCR; in TCRdb, only in-frame clones are kept and a portion is missing. The sample consists of about 80,000 clones, around four fifths of them appearing once. What was sequenced was peripheral blood. The receptors here all came from a human donor in a cohort sampled during active COVID-19.

The V and J genes are TRBV18 and TRBJ2-3; 13 positions agree with TRBD2. This CDR3 comprises 16 residues. J was trimmed by 4 bases and V by 4 bases; bases with no gene match: 5. Germline CDR1 KGHSH, CDR2 LQKENI. The CDR3 DNA is TGTGCCAGCTCACGACTAGCGGGAGGCTCACCAGATACGCAGTATTTT. It codes for CASSRLAGGSPDTQYF.

The rearrangement links TRBV6-5 to TRBJ1-2; maybe TRBD1 (6 bases). This CDR3 has 15 amino acids. The germline V gene encodes CDR1 MNHEY and CDR2 SVGAGI. Trimming cost V 6 bases and J 0 bases, with 14 bases left between them. CDR3 residues: CASSRNRVANYGYTF. As DNA, the CDR3 is TGTGCCAGCAGCAGGAACAGGGTAGCTAACTATGGCTACACCTTC.

The chain is built from TRBV5-6 and TRBJ1-1, with 7 bases lining up with TRBD1. V lost 0 bases to trimming and J lost 6 bases; unmatched junction nucleotides: 2. The CDR3 contains 13 residues. Per germline, CDR1 SGHDT and CDR2 YYEEEE. The CDR3 DNA sequence: TGTGCCAGCAGCTTGGACAGGGGCCCTGAAGCTTTCTTT. It encodes CASSLDRGPEAFF.

This clone was counted only a few times. V usage is TRBV6-5 and J usage is TRBJ1-3; the match to TRBD1 covers 7 bases. Germline loops: CDR1 MNHEY, CDR2 SVGAGI. The junction had 8 bases not matched to a gene; V was cut back by 2 bases and J by 4 bases. This CDR3 is built from 16 residues. CDR3 amino acids: CASSYRQAGGGNTIYF. DNA for the CDR3: TGTGCCAGCAGTTACCGGCAGGCAGGGGGAGGAAACACCATATATTTT.

The CDR3 loop is CASSPTGGGRVEQFF. CDR3 coding DNA: TGTGCCAGCAGCCCCACAGGGGGCGGTAGGGTGGAGCAGTTCTTC. The chain uses TRBV11-2 and TRBJ2-1; 9 bases align to TRBD1. Germline V gene sequence: CDR1 SGHAT, CDR2 FQNNGV. The length of the CDR3 is 15 residues. V gave up 5 bases and J gave up 10 bases; unmatched junction bases: 12.

CDR3 amino acids: CASSLGTGALLAKNIQYF. CDR3 coding DNA: TGTGCCAGCAGCTTGGGGACAGGAGCCCTCTTAGCCAAAAACATTCAGTACTTC. The V call is TRBV5-6, the J call TRBJ2-4, with 7 positions matching TRBD1. There are 18 residues in the CDR3. The V segment lost 0 bases and the J segment 0 bases; nucleotides outside the gene matches: 9. The germline V gene encodes CDR1 SGHDT and CDR2 YYEEEE.

The gene calls are TRBV28 and TRBJ1-5, with 11 bases identical to TRBD1. CDR3 size: 16 residues. The ends lost 3 bases at V and 6 bases at J; junction bases unmatched: 7. CDR1 MDHEN and CDR2 SYDVKM come from the germline V gene. CDR3 DNA sequence: TGTGCCAGCAGTTTCCAAGGACAGGGGGCGACTCAGCCCCAGCATTTT. The encoded protein is CASSFQGQGATQPQHF.

J is TRBJ2-2 and V is TRBV19, with D tentatively TRBD1 (5 bases). Per germline, CDR1 LNHDA and CDR2 SQIVND (reference sequence). The CDR3 sequence is 14 residues long. With 10 bases removed from V and 6 bases from J, the gap between germline ends came to 18 bases. CDR3 coding DNA: TGTGCCACCGCATTGGGGCAGGACCCCGGGGAGCTGTTTTTT. Protein product: CATALGQDPGELFF. The full variable domain, in which reference TRBV19 and TRBJ2-2 provide the parts outside the CDR3, is DGGITQSPKYLFRKEGQNVTLSCEQNLNHDAMYWYRQDPGQGLRLIYYSQIVNDFQKGDIAEGYSVSREKKESFPLTVTSAQKNPTAFYLCATALGQDPGELFFGEGSRLTVL.

The chain combines TRBV12-3 or TRBV12-4 with TRBJ1-1; 10 bases align to TRBD1. The V and J ends lost 6 bases and 8 bases, in that order; junction bases with no gene match: 6. The CDR3 extends over 13 amino acids. In DNA, the CDR3 is TGTGCCAGCAGGCCGACAGGGGGCTTCGAAGCTTTCTTT. Amino acids: CASRPTGGFEAFF.

The rearrangement uses TRBV7-3 and TRBJ1-1; the D is unclear. The CDR3 spans 15 residues. The germline V gene encodes CDR1 SGHTA and CDR2 FQGTGA. Deletions cut 2 bases from V and 1 base from J, with 11 bases between. CDR3 nucleotides: TGTGCCAGCAGCTTACAACCGGGGAAGAACACTGAAGCTTTCTTT. This sequence encodes CASSLQPGKNTEAFF. The full variable domain, rest sourced from reference TRBV7-3 and TRBJ1-1, is GAGVSQTPSNKVTEKGKYVELRCDPISGHTALYWYRQSLGQGPEFLIYFQGTGAADDSGLPNDRFFAVRPEGSVSTLKIQRTERGDSAVYLCASSLQPGKNTEAFFGQGTRLTVV.